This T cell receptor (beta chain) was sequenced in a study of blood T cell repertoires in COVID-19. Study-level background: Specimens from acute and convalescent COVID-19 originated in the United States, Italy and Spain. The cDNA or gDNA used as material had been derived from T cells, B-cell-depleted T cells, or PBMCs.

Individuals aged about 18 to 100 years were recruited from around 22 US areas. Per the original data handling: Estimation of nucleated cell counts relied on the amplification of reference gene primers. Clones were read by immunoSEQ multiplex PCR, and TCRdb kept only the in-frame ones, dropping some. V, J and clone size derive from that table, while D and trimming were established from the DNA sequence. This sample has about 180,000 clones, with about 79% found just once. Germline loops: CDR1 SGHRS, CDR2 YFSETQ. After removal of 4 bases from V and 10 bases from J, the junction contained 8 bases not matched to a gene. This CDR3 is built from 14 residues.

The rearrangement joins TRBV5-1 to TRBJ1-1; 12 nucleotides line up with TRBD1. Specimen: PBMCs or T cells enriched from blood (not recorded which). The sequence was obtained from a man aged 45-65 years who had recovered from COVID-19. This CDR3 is CASSREGTGGLAFF. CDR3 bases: TGCGCCAGCAGCCGGGAGGGGACAGGGGGCTTAGCTTTCTTT.